Following are 8 T cell receptor beta chains from one sample sequenced in a study of early T cells in non-severe SARS-CoV-2 infection. Using its own MiXCR run on the 5' RACE reads, TCRdb lists one record per CDR3 protein. The table includes 65,000 to 85,000 distinct CDR3 sequences, roughly a sixth detected once. The sample comprised whole blood. These receptors came from an adult who was a healthcare worker with PCR-confirmed SARS-CoV-2 infection or an uninfected control (not recorded which).

The chain couples TRBV12-3 or TRBV12-4 to TRBJ1-2, with D possibly matching TRBD1 (5 bases). V was trimmed by 6 bases and J by 1 base, leaving 9 bases between them. This CDR3 is 13 amino acids long. The CDR3 DNA is TGTGCCAGCAGCAAAGACAGTAACTATGGCTACACCTTC. Protein: CASSKDSNYGYTF.

This chain uses TRBV11-2 with TRBJ2-1, with D maybe TRBD2 (7 bases). The CDR3 runs 17 residues. The V gene's germline CDR1 is SGHAT and CDR2 FQNNGV. Trimming pared 3 bases from V and 4 bases from J, leaving 19 bases between. The CDR3 region is CASSLLIWGGGYNEQFF. CDR3 DNA: TGTGCCAGCAGCTTGCTAATTTGGGGGGGCGGTTACAATGAGCAGTTCTTC.

The chain uses TRBV5-1 and TRBJ2-2; D remains unclear. The CDR3 contains 13 residues. The ends were cut back, 1 base at V and 6 bases at J, with 7 bases in the middle. Looked up from germline, CDR1 is SGHRS and CDR2 is YFSETQ. The CDR3 DNA follows: TGCGCCAGCAGCTTGATCGAATCCGGGGAGCTGTTTTTT. It translates to CASSLIESGELFF.

This clonotype was seen only a few times. The gene calls are TRBV7-3 and TRBJ2-3; 8 bases match TRBD2. Trimming removed 2 bases from V and 2 bases from J; junction bases left unmatched: 9. This CDR3 is 17 amino acids long. From germline, CDR1 is SGHTA and CDR2 FQGTGA. The CDR3 DNA follows: TGTGCCAGCAGCTTATCTCTTACTAGCGGCATCACAGATACGCAGTATTTT. As protein: CASSLSLTSGITDTQYF.

The chain combines TRBV7-2 with TRBJ1-1; perhaps TRBD1 as D (5 bases). V was shortened by 4 bases and J by 0 bases, with 12 bases between the two germline ends. This CDR3 is 15 amino acids long. Germline CDR1 and CDR2: SGHTA and FQGNSA. The CDR3 loop reads CASSSRRALNTEAFF. In nucleotides, the CDR3 is TGTGCCAGCAGCTCACGCAGGGCGCTGAACACTGAAGCTTTCTTT.

There are a few counts of this clonotype. This chain links TRBV18 with TRBJ2-3; TRBD2 aligns across 13 bases. Trimming cost V 3 bases and J 4 bases; bases outside gene matches: 4. The CDR3 sequence is 16 residues long. Per the germline V gene, CDR1 is KGHSH and CDR2 is LQKENI. This chain's CDR3 is CASSPPGLAGSDTQYF. For the CDR3, the DNA is TGTGCCAGCTCACCGCCGGGACTAGCGGGGTCAGATACGCAGTATTTT. Complete variable domain (other parts from reference TRBV18 and TRBJ2-3): NAGVMQNPRHLVRRRGQEARLRCSPMKGHSHVYWYRQLPEEGLKFMVYLQKENIIDESGMPKERFSAEFPKEGPSILRIQQVVRGDSAAYFCASSPPGLAGSDTQYFGPGTRLTVL.

This sequence joins TRBV4-1 and TRBJ2-1; tentative D call: TRBD1 (5 bases). CDR1 and CDR2 (germline): MGHRA, YSYEKL. V was trimmed by 1 base and J by 3 bases, leaving 10 bases between them. The length of the CDR3 is 15 residues. This chain's CDR3 is CASSQVPQGYNEQFF. In DNA, the CDR3 is TGCGCCAGCAGCCAAGTGCCCCAGGGCTACAATGAGCAGTTCTTC.

This clonotype was seen a handful of times. This sequence joins TRBV29-1 and TRBJ1-1; D gene unclear. V was cut by 7 bases and J by 4 bases, with 10 bases left in between. This CDR3 region has 11 residues. Germline loops: CDR1 SQVTM, CDR2 ANQGSEA. This CDR3 is CSAQRATEAFF. The CDR3 region has the DNA TGCAGCGCCCAGCGCGCCACTGAAGCTTTCTTT.